Described below is a single T cell receptor beta chain sequence and its context. The germline gives CDR1 SNHLY, CDR2 FYNNEI. The CDR3 totals 14 residues. J gave up 7 bases and V 4 bases, and 6 bases lay outside the gene matches. These data originate in a study of T cell changes during pregnancy in multiple sclerosis. Using immunoSEQ multiplex PCR, the repertoire was profiled, and TCRdb retains in-frame clones only, with some absent. The sample records 65,000 to 85,000 clones, approximately 95% being singletons. Sequencing used peripheral blood, obtained in the second trimester of pregnancy. The chain links TRBV2 to TRBJ2-1, with 8 bases that match TRBD1. This sequence was found in a female donor in good health, enrolled as a control in a pregnancy study. The CDR3 spells CASSGGTGSNEQFF. The CDR3 region has the DNA TGTGCCAGCAGTGGAGGGACAGGTTCGAATGAGCAGTTCTTC.